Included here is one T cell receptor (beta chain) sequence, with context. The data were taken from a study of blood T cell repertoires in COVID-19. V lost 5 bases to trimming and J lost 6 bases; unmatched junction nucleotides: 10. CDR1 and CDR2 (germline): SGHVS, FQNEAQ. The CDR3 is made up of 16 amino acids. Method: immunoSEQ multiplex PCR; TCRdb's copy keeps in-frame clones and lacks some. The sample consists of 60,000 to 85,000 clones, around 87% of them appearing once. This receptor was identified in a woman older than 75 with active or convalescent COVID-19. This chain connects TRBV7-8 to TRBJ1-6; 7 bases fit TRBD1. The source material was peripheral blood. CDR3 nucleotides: TGTGCCAGCAGCCCAGAATCCGGGACAGCTAATTCACCCCTCCACTTT. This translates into CASSPESGTANSPLHF.